This entry features one TCR beta chain sequence. This entry belongs to a study of blood T cell repertoires in COVID-19. Study overall: Specimens from acute and convalescent COVID-19 originated in the United States, Italy and Spain. Nucleic acid was either cDNA or gDNA, and it came from T cells, B-cell-depleted T cells, or PBMCs.

Data came from immunoSEQ multiplex PCR; TCRdb stores just in-frame clones and leaves some out. The data show about 54,000 clones, roughly 79% seen once. Per the germline V gene, CDR1 is MNHEY and CDR2 is SMNVEV (reference sequence). The CDR3 covers 14 residues. Losses at the gene ends were 5 bases for V and 7 bases for J; bases not matched to a gene: 8. This chain joins TRBV27 and TRBJ2-7; 10 positions agree with TRBD1. This clonotype originated in a woman aged 60 to 75 with acute or convalescent COVID-19. Sequenced material: peripheral blood. DNA for the CDR3: TGTGCCAGCAGTCCCGCCGGGACAGGGGTTGAGCAGTACTTC. This codes for CASSPAGTGVEQYF.